These T cell receptor beta chains were read from a single sample in a study of control samples from healthy donors and cancer patients. TCRdb's table, derived via immunoSEQ multiplex PCR, lists solely in-frame clones and lacks some. Of about 120,000 clones in the sample, more than 80% are singletons; the top ten hold 40%. Sequenced sample: blood. The receptors were sampled from a man aged 45-65 years in good health. CDR3s include the opening cysteine and the closing phenylalanine or tryptophan. Fields, in order: CDR3 protein, CDR3 DNA, D gene, J gene, clone size, V gene. A D gene is named only where the DNA matches it firmly. Clone size is given for some rows only: seen once, a few or many times, or a class if the clone is expanded.

CASRQGFNQPQHF	TGTGCCAGCAGGCAGGGGTTTAATCAGCCCCAGCATTTT	-	TRBJ1-5	-	TRBV28
CASSILSGLAGEDFTDTQYF	TGTGCCAGTAGTATTTTATCGGGACTAGCGGGGGAGGATTTCACAGATACGCAGTATTTT	TRBD2	TRBJ2-3	-	TRBV19
CASSSGGDSSYEQYF	TGTGCCAGCAGCTCGGGAGGAGACAGTTCCTACGAGCAGTACTTC	TRBD2	TRBJ2-7	-	TRBV5-4
CASRTTGGAETQYF	TGCGCCAGCAGGACTACAGGGGGCGCGGAGACCCAGTACTTC	TRBD1	TRBJ2-5	-	TRBV5-1
CATSTGPSGGAGEQFF	TGTGCCACCAGCACTGGACCTAGCGGGGGGGCCGGTGAGCAGTTCTTC	TRBD2	TRBJ2-1	-	TRBV15
CAIRGGLESTDTQYF	TGTGCCATCAGGGGAGGACTGGAGAGCACAGATACGCAGTATTTT	-	TRBJ2-3	-	TRBV10-3
CACGRPHQPQHF	TGTGCCTGCGGCAGGCCCCATCAGCCCCAGCATTTT	-	TRBJ1-5	-	TRBV30
CAGETDRSTEAFF	TGTGCCGGAGAGACCGACAGGTCCACTGAAGCTTTCTTT	-	TRBJ1-1	-	TRBV2
CASSAGGDRVNQPQHF	TGTGCCAGCAGCGCGGGGGGGGACAGGGTCAATCAGCCCCAGCATTTT	TRBD1	TRBJ1-5	-	TRBV7-2
CASSLTEKLFF	TGTGCCAGCAGCTTGACTGAAAAACTGTTTTTT	-	TRBJ1-4	-	TRBV5-8
CASSLDGGTYSNQPQHF	TGTGCCAGCAGCTTGGATGGAGGGACATATAGCAATCAGCCCCAGCATTTT	-	TRBJ1-5	-	TRBV5-4
CATSMGFGPEQYF	TGTGCCACCAGCATGGGTTTCGGTCCCGAGCAGTACTTC	-	TRBJ2-7	-	TRBV15
CASSQGLAGGQETQYF	TGCGCCAGCAGCCAGGGACTAGCGGGGGGGCAAGAGACCCAGTACTTC	TRBD2	TRBJ2-5	-	TRBV4-3
CASKLARVYGYTF	TGTGCCAGCAAGCTCGCCCGGGTCTATGGCTACACCTTC	-	TRBJ1-2	-	TRBV6-5
CASSPGGDRRYNEQFF	TGTGCCAGCAGCCCCGGTGGGGACAGGCGATACAATGAGCAGTTCTTC	TRBD1	TRBJ2-1	-	TRBV7-2
CASSLDRTGELFF	TGTGCCAGCAGCTTAGATCGGACCGGGGAGCTGTTTTTT	-	TRBJ2-2	-	TRBV11-2
CASRRDKITGELFF	TGTGCCAGCCGGCGGGACAAGATCACCGGGGAGCTGTTTTTT	-	TRBJ2-2	-	TRBV27
CASSPTRGNTEAFF	TGTGCCAGCTCACCAACTAGGGGAAACACTGAAGCTTTCTTT	-	TRBJ1-1	-	TRBV18
CSAKDRGGYTF	TGCAGTGCTAAGGACAGGGGTGGCTACACCTTC	TRBD1	TRBJ1-2	-	TRBV20-1
CASSQVQENIQYF	TGCGCCAGCAGCCAAGTCCAGGAAAACATTCAGTACTTC	-	TRBJ2-4	-	TRBV4-1
CASSSPGQASYEQYF	TGTGCCAGCAGCTCACCGGGACAGGCGTCCTACGAGCAGTACTTC	TRBD1	TRBJ2-7	-	TRBV5-4
CASSFSGDGAEAFF	TGTGCCAGCAGCTTTTCAGGGGACGGGGCTGAAGCTTTCTTT	-	TRBJ1-1	-	TRBV11-2
CATTGSSMNTEAFF	TGTGCCACCACAGGGAGTTCCATGAACACTGAAGCTTTCTTT	-	TRBJ1-1	-	TRBV15
CASMPRGEMNTEAFF	TGTGCCAGCATGCCAAGGGGGGAGATGAACACTGAAGCTTTCTTT	-	TRBJ1-1	-	TRBV21-1
CASSFRQFYNEQFF	TGTGCCAGCAGCTTTAGGCAGTTCTACAATGAGCAGTTCTTC	-	TRBJ2-1	-	TRBV7-9
CASSPSGDDGYTF	TGTGCCAGCTCACCGTCGGGGGATGATGGCTACACCTTC	-	TRBJ1-2	-	TRBV18
CASSVNRDGYTF	TGTGCCAGCAGCGTAAACAGGGATGGCTACACCTTC	-	TRBJ1-2	-	TRBV7-9
CASRRGVGYNEQFF	TGTGCCAGTAGAAGGGGCGTGGGCTACAATGAGCAGTTCTTC	-	TRBJ2-1	-	TRBV19
CASSLGLGQETQYF	TGTGCCAGCAGTTTAGGGCTGGGACAAGAGACCCAGTACTTC	-	TRBJ2-5	-	TRBV11-2
CASSIDGQGGQPQHF	TGTGCCAGTAGTATCGACGGACAGGGCGGACAGCCCCAGCATTTT	TRBD1	TRBJ1-5	-	TRBV19
CASGFYTGELFF	TGTGCTAGTGGTTTTTACACCGGGGAGCTGTTTTTT	-	TRBJ2-2	-	TRBV12-5
CASSQWGDRGSNTEAFF	TGCGCCAGCAGCCAGTGGGGGGACAGGGGTTCGAACACTGAAGCTTTCTTT	TRBD1	TRBJ1-1	-	TRBV4-3
CASSSGTGGGGGYTF	TGTGCCAGCAGTTCCGGGACAGGGGGCGGCGGTGGCTACACCTTC	TRBD1	TRBJ1-2	once	TRBV2
CASSEMYSGGPHEQYF	TGTGCCAGCAGTGAAATGTATAGCGGGGGGCCCCACGAGCAGTACTTC	TRBD2	TRBJ2-7	-	TRBV6-1
CSASSSSNYGYTF	TGCAGTGCTAGTAGCTCGTCGAACTATGGCTACACCTTC	-	TRBJ1-2	once	TRBV20-1
CASSPQGSRNTGELFF	TGTGCCAGCAGTCCTCAGGGGAGTCGGAACACCGGGGAGCTGTTTTTT	-	TRBJ2-2	-	TRBV27
CASSLGKGQNNSPLHF	TGTGCCAGCAGCTTAGGGAAGGGACAGAATAATTCACCCCTCCACTTT	TRBD1	TRBJ1-6	-	TRBV7-9
CASCPGQGRDTQYF	TGTGCCAGCTGTCCGGGACAGGGAAGAGATACGCAGTATTTT	TRBD1	TRBJ2-3	-	TRBV18
CASSFGTSYEQHF	TGTGCCAGCAGTTTCGGGACAAGCTACGAGCAGCACTTC	-	TRBJ2-7	-	TRBV6-5
CASGLEAVQETQYF	TGTGCTAGTGGTTTGGAGGCAGTCCAAGAGACCCAGTACTTC	-	TRBJ2-5	-	TRBV12-5
CAWEHYGYTF	TGTGCCTGGGAGCACTATGGCTACACCTTC	-	TRBJ1-2	-	TRBV30
CASSFSGGRETQYF	TGTGCCAGCAGTTTTTCCGGGGGAAGAGAGACCCAGTACTTC	-	TRBJ2-5	-	TRBV27
CASSLDGRYEAFF	TGTGCCAGCAGCTTAGACGGCAGGTATGAAGCTTTCTTT	-	TRBJ1-1	-	TRBV7-2
CATSRADRDTEAFF	TGTGCCACCAGCAGAGCGGATAGGGACACTGAAGCTTTCTTT	-	TRBJ1-1	-	TRBV15
CASSSSMTQTGELFF	TGTGCCAGCTCATCCTCGATGACCCAGACCGGGGAGCTGTTTTTT	-	TRBJ2-2	-	TRBV18
CATRAGVNTGELFF	TGTGCCACCAGGGCAGGCGTAAACACCGGGGAGCTGTTTTTT	-	TRBJ2-2	-	TRBV15
CASSPDRGGQPQHF	TGTGCCAGCAGTCCAGACAGGGGGGGTCAGCCCCAGCATTTT	TRBD1	TRBJ1-5	-	TRBV27
CASSWQGTAAYEQYF	TGCGCCAGCAGCTGGCAGGGGACGGCTGCCTACGAGCAGTACTTC	-	TRBJ2-7	once	TRBV5-1
CASSPREWRGYNEQFF	TGTGCCAGTAGTCCTCGGGAGTGGCGGGGCTACAATGAGCAGTTCTTC	-	TRBJ2-1	-	TRBV19
CSVAQGEYEQYF	TGCAGCGTTGCCCAGGGCGAGTACGAGCAGTACTTC	-	TRBJ2-7	-	TRBV29-1
CASSRGQGGANEQFF	TGTGCCAGTAGTAGGGGACAGGGGGGGGCAAATGAGCAGTTCTTC	TRBD1	TRBJ2-1	-	TRBV19
CASSLVARGTHTGELFF	TGTGCCAGCAGCTTAGTTGCGCGGGGGACCCACACCGGGGAGCTGTTTTTT	TRBD2	TRBJ2-2	-	TRBV7-8
CASSEGQGVYEQYF	TGTGCCAGTAGTGAGGGACAGGGGGTATACGAGCAGTACTTC	TRBD1	TRBJ2-7	-	TRBV19
CASSTGQGLGYTF	TGCGCCAGCAGCACCGGACAGGGCTTGGGCTACACCTTC	TRBD1	TRBJ1-2	-	TRBV5-1
CASSIIRLDRVNVLTF	TGTGCCAGTAGTATCATCCGCCTCGACAGGGTAAACGTCCTGACTTTC	TRBD1	TRBJ2-6	-	TRBV19
CASSLSAGANTGELFF	TGTGCCAGCAGTTTATCGGCCGGTGCGAACACCGGGGAGCTGTTTTTT	-	TRBJ2-2	-	TRBV27
CASSLNPAGVSTDTQYF	TGTGCCAGCAGCTTGAACCCGGCAGGGGTCAGCACAGATACGCAGTATTTT	-	TRBJ2-3	-	TRBV5-6